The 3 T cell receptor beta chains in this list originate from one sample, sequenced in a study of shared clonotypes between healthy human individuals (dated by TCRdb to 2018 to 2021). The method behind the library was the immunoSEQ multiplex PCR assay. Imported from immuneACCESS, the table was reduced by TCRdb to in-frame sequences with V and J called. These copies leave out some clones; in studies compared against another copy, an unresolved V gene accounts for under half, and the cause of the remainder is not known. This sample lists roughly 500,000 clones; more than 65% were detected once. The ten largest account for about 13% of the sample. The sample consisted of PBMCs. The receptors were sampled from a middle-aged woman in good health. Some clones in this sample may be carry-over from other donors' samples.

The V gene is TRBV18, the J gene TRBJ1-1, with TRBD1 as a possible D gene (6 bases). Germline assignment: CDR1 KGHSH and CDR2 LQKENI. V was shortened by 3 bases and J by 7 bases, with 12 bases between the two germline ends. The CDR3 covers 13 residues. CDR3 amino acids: CASSPAGDNEAFF. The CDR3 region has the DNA TGTGCCAGCTCACCGGCCGGGGACAATGAAGCTTTCTTT.

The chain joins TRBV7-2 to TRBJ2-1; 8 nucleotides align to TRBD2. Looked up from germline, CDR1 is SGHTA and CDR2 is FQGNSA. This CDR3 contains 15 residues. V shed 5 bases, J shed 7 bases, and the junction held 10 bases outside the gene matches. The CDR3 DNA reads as TGTGCCAGCAGCGGGTTAGCGGGACCAAGGAATGAGCAGTTCTTC. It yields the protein CASSGLAGPRNEQFF.

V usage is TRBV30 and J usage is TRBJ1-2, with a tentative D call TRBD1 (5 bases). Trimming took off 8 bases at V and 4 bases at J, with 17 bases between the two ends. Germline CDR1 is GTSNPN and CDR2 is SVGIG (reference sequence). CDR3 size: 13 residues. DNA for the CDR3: TGTGCCGGGACTAGGGGACTTGGCTATGGCTACACCTTC. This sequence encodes CAGTRGLGYGYTF.